One T cell receptor beta chain is described in this entry. The data derive from a study of cytomegalovirus exposure and HLA in healthy donors. Across the whole study: In an early release, HLA-typed donors contributed 90 million or so unique TCR sequences.

The PCR ran on 60 Vbeta and 13 Jbeta primers. The table came from immunoSEQ multiplex PCR; TCRdb's copy has only in-frame clones and leaves some out. The sample has approximately 150,000 clones, roughly two thirds seen once; the top ten hold roughly 5.2%. Germline V gene sequence: CDR1 SEHNR, CDR2 FQNEAQ (reference sequence). V shed 5 bases and J shed 12 bases, with 17 bases lying between them. CDR3 length: 12 residues. The sequenced material came from PBMCs. The chain couples TRBV7-9 to TRBJ2-7; tentatively, D is TRBD1 (5 bases). The receptor was derived from a woman between 18 and 29 years old in good health and CMV-seropositive. CDR3 region: CASSTKARVPYF. DNA of the CDR3: TGTGCCAGCAGCACCAAAGCCAGGGTACCGTACTTC.